This entry lists 22 T cell receptor beta chains sequenced from one sample in a study of cytomegalovirus exposure and HLA in healthy donors. The PCR was carried out with 60 Vbeta primers and 13 Jbeta primers. TCRdb keeps only in-frame clones here, not all; method: immunoSEQ multiplex PCR. The table includes 120,000 to 150,000 clones, less than 80% detected once. Sequenced sample: PBMCs. These receptors all come from a woman aged 50 to 65 in good health and CMV-seropositive.

V usage is TRBV10-3 and J usage is TRBJ1-2; D might be TRBD1 (6 bases). Looked up from germline, CDR1 is ENHRY and CDR2 is SYGVKD. This CDR3 is 13 amino acids long. The V gene lost 4 bases and the J gene lost 4 bases, with 10 bases spanning the gap. The CDR3 loop reads CAISVGGSYGYTF. The CDR3 DNA is TGTGCCATCAGTGTAGGGGGTAGCTATGGCTACACCTTC.

The chain links TRBV19 to TRBJ1-1, with a tentative D call TRBD1 (6 bases). Trimming took 5 bases from V and 0 from J, leaving 10 bases between them. The CDR3 runs 14 residues. Looked up from germline, CDR1 is LNHDA and CDR2 is SQIVND (reference sequence). The CDR3 bases are TGTGCCAGTAGTCCAACAGGGATGAACACTGAAGCTTTCTTT. Translation gives CASSPTGMNTEAFF.

The chain is built from TRBV5-1 and TRBJ1-3; TRBD1 might be the D (5 bases). This CDR3 is built from 16 residues. The V gene lost 0 bases and the J gene lost 0 bases, with 10 bases spanning the gap. Germline-derived CDR1 and CDR2 are SGHRS and YFSETQ. CDR3 nucleotides: TGCGCCAGCAGCTTGGGGGACTTACTCTCTGGAAACACCATATATTTT. Translating gives CASSLGDLLSGNTIYF.

V usage is TRBV19 and J usage is TRBJ2-7; D is unclear. CDR3 length: 15 residues. The V gene lost 0 bases and the J gene lost 3 bases, with 12 bases spanning the gap. Germline V gives CDR1 LNHDA, CDR2 SQIVND (reference sequence). As DNA, the CDR3 is TGTGCCAGTAGTATAGAGCTGCAGGCAATCTACGAGCAGTACTTC. Translated, it gives CASSIELQAIYEQYF.

The V call is TRBV2, the J call TRBJ1-1, with 9 bases fitting TRBD1. The CDR3 covers 13 residues. With 5 bases clipped from V and 6 bases from J, the junction kept 4 bases outside the gene matches. Germline CDR1 SNHLY, CDR2 FYNNEI. The CDR3: CASSTTGGSEAFF. CDR3 coding DNA: TGTGCCAGCAGTACGACAGGGGGATCTGAAGCTTTCTTT.

The CDR3 reads CASRQQGAYGYTF. The CDR3 DNA sequence: TGTGCCAGCAGACAGCAGGGGGCCTATGGCTACACCTTC. The chain recombines TRBV6-5 with TRBJ1-2, with 8 nucleotides matching TRBD1. Germline V gene sequence: CDR1 MNHEY, CDR2 SVGAGI. J gave up 4 bases and V 6 bases, and 4 bases lay outside the gene matches. This CDR3 has 13 residues.

This chain uses TRBV28 with TRBJ2-3, with 16 bases aligning to TRBD2. Germline V lookup: CDR1 MDHEN, CDR2 SYDVKM. CDR3 size: 16 residues. V lost 4 bases and J lost 6; bases outside the gene matches: 4. DNA for the CDR3: TGTGCCAGCAGTTCGGGACTAGCGGGGGGGTTGGATACGCAGTATTTT. Its protein is CASSSGLAGGLDTQYF.

V and J are TRBV29-1 and TRBJ2-2; the match to TRBD1 covers 8 bases. Germline values: CDR1 SQVTM, CDR2 ANQGSEA. The CDR3 is 14 amino acids. V trimming: 3 bases; J trimming: 4 bases; junction bases outside the gene matches: 4. The CDR3 nucleotides are TGCAGCGTTGACGGACAGGGCAGCACCGGGGAGCTGTTTTTT. Translation: CSVDGQGSTGELFF.

This clone was observed many times. This chain joins TRBV7-2 and TRBJ2-3; D is ambiguous. The CDR3 has 15 residues. Trimming shortened V by 1 base and J by 0 bases, and 8 bases separated the two germline ends. Germline V lookup: CDR1 SGHTA, CDR2 FQGNSA. The CDR3 coding sequence is TGTGCCAGCAGCTTAGTTGGCATGAGCACAGATACGCAGTATTTT. Protein: CASSLVGMSTDTQYF. The whole variable domain, filled in from reference TRBV7-2 and TRBJ2-3, reads GAGVSQSPSNKVTEKGKDVELRCDPISGHTALYWYRQSLGQGLEFLIYFQGNSAPDKSGLPSDRFSAERTGGSVSTLTIQRTQQEDSAVYLCASSLVGMSTDTQYFGPGTRLTVL.

The chain uses TRBV5-6 and TRBJ2-1, with 7 bases identical to TRBD2. CDR1 is SGHDT and CDR2 is YYEEEE in the germline V gene. The CDR3 covers 18 residues. After removal of 4 bases from V and 7 bases from J, the junction contained 20 bases not matched to a gene. The CDR3 spells CASSLLGGVPAGGNEQFF. The CDR3 DNA follows: TGTGCCAGCAGCCTCCTGGGGGGGGTCCCCGCTGGTGGGAATGAGCAGTTCTTC.

The V and J genes are TRBV21-1 and TRBJ1-2; the table calls TRBD1, which could not be checked here. TRBV21-1 corresponds to a pseudogene. The CDR3 covers 16 residues. The CDR3 loop is CASSKEKTDNNYGYTF. The CDR3 DNA reads as TGTGCCAGCAGCAAAGAGAAAACCGACAATAACTATGGCTACACCTTC.

The CDR3 DNA reads TGTGCCAGCAGTGGCCCCCCGGGACATCCGAATGGCTACACCTTC. Amino acids: CASSGPPGHPNGYTF. The chain is built from TRBV6-1 and TRBJ1-2, with D possibly being TRBD1 (6 bases). V was clipped by 4 bases and J by 6 bases, with 18 bases between them. Per germline, CDR1 MNHNS and CDR2 SASEGT. The CDR3 consists of 15 residues.

This clone showed up just a few times. The chain combines TRBV18 with TRBJ2-1, with 8 nucleotides matching TRBD2. The germline gives CDR1 KGHSH, CDR2 LQKENI. V dropped 1 base and J dropped 5; count of bases not matched to a gene: 4. This CDR3 spans 15 amino acids. The CDR3 DNA is TGTGCCAGCTCACCACTAGCGGGGATAGACAATGAGCAGTTCTTC. Translated: CASSPLAGIDNEQFF.

The chain joins TRBV28 to TRBJ1-5; D is unresolved. Germline V CDR1 and CDR2: MDHEN, SYDVKM. V was clipped by 5 bases and J by 6 bases, with 17 bases between them. The CDR3 is 15 residues long. The CDR3 is CASSALVGGGQPQHF. CDR3 coding DNA: TGTGCCAGCAGTGCCTTGGTGGGAGGCGGTCAGCCCCAGCATTTT.

The chain links TRBV5-1 to TRBJ2-3; 12 bases are a match to TRBD2. J was trimmed by 2 bases and V by 4 bases; bases with no gene match: 8. Germline values: CDR1 SGHRS, CDR2 YFSETQ. This CDR3 is built from 17 residues. CDR3 loop: CASSLGGLAGFTDTQYF. DNA of the CDR3: TGCGCCAGCAGCCTGGGAGGACTAGCGGGGTTCACAGATACGCAGTATTTT.

The chain couples TRBV27 to TRBJ1-3; D unresolved. Trimming removed 6 bases from V and 2 bases from J, with 8 bases in between. The germline V gene encodes CDR1 MNHEY and CDR2 SMNVEV (reference sequence). The CDR3 extends over 13 amino acids. CDR3 in amino acids: CASSLQTGNTIYF. The CDR3 nucleotides are TGTGCCAGCAGCCTCCAGACTGGAAACACCATATATTTT.

The chain couples TRBV7-8 to TRBJ2-7, with D possibly matching TRBD1 (6 bases). The V end lost 1 base, the J end lost 4 bases, and 14 bases lay between the germline ends. The CDR3 has 15 residues. Per the germline V gene, CDR1 is SGHVS and CDR2 is FQNEAQ. CDR3 residues: CASSLEQGGNYEQYF. CDR3 nucleotide sequence: TGTGCCAGCAGCTTAGAACAGGGTGGGAATTACGAGCAGTACTTC.

This chain joins TRBV4-3 and TRBJ1-6; the D is unclear. The CDR3 length is 17 residues. The germline V and J ends were trimmed by 3 bases and 4 bases, with 16 bases remaining between them. The V gene's germline CDR1 is LGHNA and CDR2 YSLEER. The CDR3 DNA reads as TGCGCCAGCAGCCAGTCCTCAGGCACCCTTTATAATTCACCCCTCCACTTT. It specifies CASSQSSGTLYNSPLHF.

The CDR3 DNA reads as TGTGCCAGCAGCTCCGGACAGGGGAACACTGAAGCTTTCTTT. It is translated as CASSSGQGNTEAFF. V gene TRBV7-9 combines with J gene TRBJ1-1, with TRBD1 identical over 8 bases. V lost 4 bases, J lost 1 base, and 2 bases stayed unmatched. CDR1 and CDR2 (germline): SEHNR, FQNEAQ (reference sequence). CDR3 length: 14 amino acids.

This chain joins TRBV29-1 and TRBJ2-5; D is perhaps TRBD2 (6 bases). V was shortened by 5 bases and J by 4 bases, with 11 bases between the two germline ends. The CDR3 has 12 residues. In germline, CDR1 is SQVTM, CDR2 ANQGSEA. The CDR3 spells CSVQGLGETQYF. Written as DNA, the CDR3 is TGCAGCGTTCAGGGACTGGGAGAGACCCAGTACTTC.

The genes are TRBV7-2 and TRBJ2-5; 9 bases are a match to TRBD1. The V gene end was trimmed by 5 bases and the J gene end by 4 bases; junction bases not matched to a gene: 5. Germline CDR1 is SGHTA and CDR2 is FQGNSA. The CDR3 is made up of 14 amino acids. As DNA, the CDR3 is TGTGCCAGCAGCAACCGACAGGGGGGAGAGACCCAGTACTTC. Translation gives CASSNRQGGETQYF.

CDR3 bases: TGTGCCAGCAGCTTAGGGACAGGGGTGGAAGATACGCAGTATTTT. It yields the protein CASSLGTGVEDTQYF. The rearrangement joins TRBV7-9 to TRBJ2-3; 9 nucleotides agree with TRBD1. J lost 5 bases, V lost 1 base, and 4 bases had no gene match. Germline-derived CDR1 and CDR2 are SEHNR and FQNEAQ (reference sequence). This CDR3 spans 15 amino acids.